These T cell receptor beta chains were read from a single sample in a study of shared clonotypes between healthy human individuals. The assay was immunoSEQ multiplex PCR, and TCRdb's table has in-frame clones only and misses some. The sample contains about 1,900,000 clones, over 85% of which appear only once. Sequencing was done on a sample of naive CD8+ T cells sorted from blood. These receptors originate from a young man in good health. Both conserved end residues are part of each CDR3. The order of the fields is D gene, J gene, V gene, clone size, CDR3 DNA, CDR3 protein. D genes are given only for firm matches. Where a row states a size, it is once, few, many or the class of an expanded clone; other rows omit it.

d_gene: NA; j_gene: TRBJ2-7; v_gene: TRBV2; abundance: NA; CDR3nt: TGTGCCAGCAGAAGGGCGTACGAGCAGTACTTC; CDR3aa: CASRRAYEQYF
d_gene: NA; j_gene: TRBJ1-3; v_gene: TRBV6-5; abundance: NA; CDR3nt: TGTGCCAGCAGTTCATCCGGGACCCCCTCTGGAAACACCATATATTTT; CDR3aa: CASSSSGTPSGNTIYF
d_gene: NA; j_gene: TRBJ2-6; v_gene: TRBV6-5; abundance: NA; CDR3nt: TGTGCCAGCAGTTATACCGATACATCTGGGGCCAACGTCCTGACTTTC; CDR3aa: CASSYTDTSGANVLTF
d_gene: TRBD1; j_gene: TRBJ2-7; v_gene: TRBV5-5; abundance: once; CDR3nt: TGTGCCAGCAGCTTGGGGCCCGGGACAGGGGCTGGTGAGCAGTACTTC; CDR3aa: CASSLGPGTGAGEQYF
d_gene: NA; j_gene: TRBJ2-7; v_gene: TRBV18; abundance: NA; CDR3nt: TGTGCCAGCTCACCAGCGGGTGGGAGCTACGAGCAGTACTTC; CDR3aa: CASSPAGGSYEQYF
d_gene: TRBD1; j_gene: TRBJ2-1; v_gene: TRBV7-9; abundance: NA; CDR3nt: TGTGCCAGCAGCATTGGACAGGGCCCCAATGAGCAGTTCTTC; CDR3aa: CASSIGQGPNEQFF
d_gene: TRBD2; j_gene: TRBJ2-7; v_gene: TRBV4-3; abundance: NA; CDR3nt: TGCGCCAGCAGCCTCCAGGCAGGAGCGGGAGTGGACGAGCAGTACTTC; CDR3aa: CASSLQAGAGVDEQYF
d_gene: TRBD2; j_gene: TRBJ2-5; v_gene: TRBV5-1; abundance: NA; CDR3nt: TGCGCCAGCAGCCCCGGGGAGGGCAGCAAGTACTTC; CDR3aa: CASSPGEGSKYF
d_gene: NA; j_gene: TRBJ2-7; v_gene: TRBV5-4; abundance: NA; CDR3nt: TGTGCCAGCAGCCTACCAGGTTCCCCAGCATTCTACGAGCAGTACTTC; CDR3aa: CASSLPGSPAFYEQYF
d_gene: NA; j_gene: TRBJ2-3; v_gene: TRBV4-1; abundance: NA; CDR3nt: TGCGCCAGCACCACAATAGACCGGGGCACAGATACGCAGTATTTT; CDR3aa: CASTTIDRGTDTQYF
d_gene: TRBD2; j_gene: TRBJ2-7; v_gene: TRBV28; abundance: NA; CDR3nt: TGTGCCAGCAGCGGACTAGCGGGTACCTACGAGCAGTACTTC; CDR3aa: CASSGLAGTYEQYF
d_gene: NA; j_gene: TRBJ2-7; v_gene: TRBV28; abundance: once; CDR3nt: TGTGCCAGCAGTTTCCAGGAGAACCGGGTGGAAGGCGAGCAGTACTTC; CDR3aa: CASSFQENRVEGEQYF
d_gene: TRBD1; j_gene: TRBJ2-4; v_gene: TRBV7-9; abundance: NA; CDR3nt: TGTGCCAGCAGCTTAGAGGCAGGGGGATACAACATTCAGTACTTC; CDR3aa: CASSLEAGGYNIQYF
d_gene: NA; j_gene: TRBJ1-1; v_gene: TRBV5-4; abundance: NA; CDR3nt: TGTGCCAGCAGCTTCGGCAGGGCCACTGAAGCTTTCTTT; CDR3aa: CASSFGRATEAFF
d_gene: TRBD2; j_gene: TRBJ2-1; v_gene: TRBV13; abundance: NA; CDR3nt: TGTGCCAGCAGCCCCGGGACTAGCGGCAATGAGCAGTTCTTC; CDR3aa: CASSPGTSGNEQFF
d_gene: NA; j_gene: TRBJ2-4; v_gene: TRBV5-6; abundance: NA; CDR3nt: TGTGCCAGCAGCTCTAGTCCGCTGGCCAAAAACATTCAGTACTTC; CDR3aa: CASSSSPLAKNIQYF
d_gene: NA; j_gene: TRBJ2-3; v_gene: TRBV11-2; abundance: NA; CDR3nt: TGTGCCAGCAGCCAAATTCCGGGAGGCACAGATACGCAGTATTTT; CDR3aa: CASSQIPGGTDTQYF
d_gene: TRBD2; j_gene: TRBJ2-5; v_gene: TRBV27; abundance: NA; CDR3nt: TGTGCCAGCAGCCCCCTTGTAGCGGGAGGGTTGGAGACCCAGTACTTC; CDR3aa: CASSPLVAGGLETQYF
d_gene: NA; j_gene: TRBJ1-1; v_gene: TRBV19; abundance: NA; CDR3nt: TGTGCCAGTAGTATCGGAAGGATGACTGAAGCTTTCTTT; CDR3aa: CASSIGRMTEAFF
d_gene: TRBD1; j_gene: TRBJ1-6; v_gene: TRBV2; abundance: few; CDR3nt: TGTGCCATTGAGGACAGGGGTGGAAATTCACCCCTCCACTTT; CDR3aa: CAIEDRGGNSPLHF
d_gene: TRBD2; j_gene: TRBJ2-3; v_gene: TRBV2; abundance: NA; CDR3nt: TGTGCCAGCAGTAGACTAGCGGAAAACACAGATACGCAGTATTTT; CDR3aa: CASSRLAENTDTQYF
d_gene: NA; j_gene: TRBJ1-3; v_gene: TRBV19; abundance: NA; CDR3nt: TGTGCCAGTACTACACCGACTGGAAACACCATATATTTT; CDR3aa: CASTTPTGNTIYF
d_gene: NA; j_gene: TRBJ2-5; v_gene: TRBV4-3; abundance: NA; CDR3nt: TGCGCCAGCAGCCAAGGGGAGACAGTCGCACCCTCCCAAGAGACCCAGTACTTC; CDR3aa: CASSQGETVAPSQETQYF
d_gene: NA; j_gene: TRBJ2-6; v_gene: TRBV5-4; abundance: NA; CDR3nt: TGTGCCAGCAGCCCAGAAGGCGGGGTCCTGACTTTC; CDR3aa: CASSPEGGVLTF
d_gene: NA; j_gene: TRBJ2-1; v_gene: TRBV7-8; abundance: NA; CDR3nt: TGTGCCAGCAGCTCTAGAACGGGACACCCAACTTCCAATGAGCAGTTCTTC; CDR3aa: CASSSRTGHPTSNEQFF
d_gene: NA; j_gene: TRBJ2-2; v_gene: TRBV9; abundance: NA; CDR3nt: TGTGCCAGCAGCGTAGAAGGACAGACCCCGAACACCGGGGAGCTGTTTTTT; CDR3aa: CASSVEGQTPNTGELFF
d_gene: NA; j_gene: TRBJ2-1; v_gene: TRBV7-6; abundance: NA; CDR3nt: TGTGCCAGCAGCACCTCCTACAATGAGCAGTTCTTC; CDR3aa: CASSTSYNEQFF
d_gene: NA; j_gene: TRBJ2-7; v_gene: TRBV27; abundance: NA; CDR3nt: TGTGCCAGCAGTTTAACAGGGGACTACCTCTACGAGCAGTACTTC; CDR3aa: CASSLTGDYLYEQYF
d_gene: NA; j_gene: TRBJ2-7; v_gene: TRBV7-9; abundance: once; CDR3nt: TGTGCCAGCAGCGTCACTAGCTCCTACGAGCAGTACTTC; CDR3aa: CASSVTSSYEQYF
d_gene: NA; j_gene: TRBJ1-1; v_gene: TRBV6-6; abundance: NA; CDR3nt: TGTGCCAGCAGTTACGTCGAGGGGACTGAAGCTTTCTTT; CDR3aa: CASSYVEGTEAFF
d_gene: NA; j_gene: TRBJ2-7; v_gene: TRBV19; abundance: NA; CDR3nt: TGTGCCAGTAGTATGGGTTCCTTCTACGAGCAGTACTTC; CDR3aa: CASSMGSFYEQYF
d_gene: NA; j_gene: TRBJ2-7; v_gene: TRBV27; abundance: NA; CDR3nt: TGTGCCAGCAGTTTATCCAGGGGAGTCTACGAGCAGTACTTC; CDR3aa: CASSLSRGVYEQYF
d_gene: NA; j_gene: TRBJ1-1; v_gene: TRBV7-9; abundance: NA; CDR3nt: TGTGCCAGCAGCTTAGGAGGGTTGGGCACTGAAGCTTTCTTT; CDR3aa: CASSLGGLGTEAFF
d_gene: NA; j_gene: TRBJ2-1; v_gene: TRBV4-3; abundance: NA; CDR3nt: TGCGCCAGCAGCCAAATTTGGCTCAATGAGCAGTTCTTC; CDR3aa: CASSQIWLNEQFF
d_gene: TRBD1; j_gene: TRBJ2-7; v_gene: TRBV6-5; abundance: NA; CDR3nt: TGTGCCAGCAAACGAAGCCGGGACAGGATATACGAGCAGTACTTC; CDR3aa: CASKRSRDRIYEQYF
d_gene: NA; j_gene: TRBJ2-3; v_gene: TRBV6-1; abundance: NA; CDR3nt: TGTGCCAGCGCCGGCGGCACAGATACGCAGTATTTT; CDR3aa: CASAGGTDTQYF
d_gene: TRBD1; j_gene: TRBJ1-2; v_gene: TRBV4-1; abundance: NA; CDR3nt: TGCGCCAGCAGCCAAGTGACGGGACAGAGAAACGATGGCTACACCTTC; CDR3aa: CASSQVTGQRNDGYTF
d_gene: TRBD2; j_gene: TRBJ2-7; v_gene: TRBV9; abundance: NA; CDR3nt: TGTGCCAGTAGCGGGGGAGGGAGCTCCTACGAGCAGTACTTC; CDR3aa: CASSGGGSSYEQYF
d_gene: TRBD1; j_gene: TRBJ1-1; v_gene: TRBV4-1; abundance: NA; CDR3nt: TGCGCCAGCAGCCATGGGGGACAGGGGGCAGCTGAAGCTTTCTTT; CDR3aa: CASSHGGQGAAEAFF
d_gene: NA; j_gene: TRBJ2-3; v_gene: TRBV20-1; abundance: NA; CDR3nt: TGCAGTGCTAAGAAGTCAGATACGCAGTATTTT; CDR3aa: CSAKKSDTQYF